This TCR beta chain comes out of a study of T cell responses to AZD1222 COVID-19 vaccine. Study observations and caveats: In all cases, repertoires were sampled only after the peak T cell response. Receipt of two AZD1222 doses was followed by a rise in Spike-specific TCR breadth and depth. Clonal diversity may have been underestimated in mostly white British donors.

Germline CDR1 MGHDK, CDR2 SYGVNS. CDR3 length: 13 residues. V lost 6 bases and J 4 bases, leaving 12 bases between the germline ends. The table came from immunoSEQ multiplex PCR; TCRdb's copy has only in-frame clones and leaves some out. Seen here are approximately 150,000 clones, roughly 92% observed once, and the top ten hold 1.5% to 2%. Comment on this clone: The antigen is unknown.

The receptor's source is an adult in good health. The chain is built from TRBV25-1 and TRBJ1-1; D gene ambiguous. The input for sequencing was peripheral blood, taken on day 0 of AZD1222 vaccination. CDR3 amino acids: CASSLSGGTEAFF. CDR3 coding DNA: TGTGCCAGCAGCCTTTCGGGAGGCACTGAAGCTTTCTTT.